This entry concerns a single T cell receptor (beta chain). Its antigen remains unidentified. Donors were ostensibly healthy at sampling, although undocumented immune exposures were probable. The CDR3 has 16 amino acids. The germline V gene encodes CDR1 LGHNT and CDR2 FRNRAP. The V gene end was trimmed by 1 base and the J gene end by 2 bases; junction bases not matched to a gene: 5. The data belong to a study of cytomegalovirus exposure and HLA in healthy donors. Study details: Earlier, approximately 110 million unique TCR beta sequences were recovered from approximately 200 million T cells by an analysis.

The PCR ran on 60 Vbeta and 13 Jbeta primers. Original methodology: As a later analysis found, there were 60 million to 90 million unique TCR beta chains, of which around 9.9 million were shared. Method: immunoSEQ multiplex PCR; TCRdb's copy keeps in-frame clones and lacks some. V, J and clone size derive from that table, while D and trimming were established from the DNA sequence. In the table there are approximately 160,000 clones, approximately 80% of which are singletons. Study-wide points: Immune exposure information comprised only CMV serostatus.

Sequencing used PBMCs. This TCR derives from a man aged 30 to 45 in good health and CMV-seropositive. The rearrangement uses TRBV12-5 and TRBJ1-5, with 7 bases identical to TRBD1. Here the CDR3 reads CASGLADRVGNQPQHF. CDR3 nucleotides: TGTGCTAGTGGTTTGGCCGACAGGGTAGGCAATCAGCCCCAGCATTTT.